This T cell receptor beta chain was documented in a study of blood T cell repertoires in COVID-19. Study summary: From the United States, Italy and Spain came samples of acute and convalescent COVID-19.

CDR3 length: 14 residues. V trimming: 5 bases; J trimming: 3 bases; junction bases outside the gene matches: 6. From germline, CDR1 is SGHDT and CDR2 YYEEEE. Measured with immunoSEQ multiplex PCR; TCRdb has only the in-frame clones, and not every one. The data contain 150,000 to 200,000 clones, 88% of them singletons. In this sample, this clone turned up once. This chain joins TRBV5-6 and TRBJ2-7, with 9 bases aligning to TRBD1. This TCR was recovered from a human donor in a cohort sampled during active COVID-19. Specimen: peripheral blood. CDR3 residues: CASRQGQGYYEQYF. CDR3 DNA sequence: TGTGCCAGCAGGCAGGGACAGGGATACTACGAGCAGTACTTC.